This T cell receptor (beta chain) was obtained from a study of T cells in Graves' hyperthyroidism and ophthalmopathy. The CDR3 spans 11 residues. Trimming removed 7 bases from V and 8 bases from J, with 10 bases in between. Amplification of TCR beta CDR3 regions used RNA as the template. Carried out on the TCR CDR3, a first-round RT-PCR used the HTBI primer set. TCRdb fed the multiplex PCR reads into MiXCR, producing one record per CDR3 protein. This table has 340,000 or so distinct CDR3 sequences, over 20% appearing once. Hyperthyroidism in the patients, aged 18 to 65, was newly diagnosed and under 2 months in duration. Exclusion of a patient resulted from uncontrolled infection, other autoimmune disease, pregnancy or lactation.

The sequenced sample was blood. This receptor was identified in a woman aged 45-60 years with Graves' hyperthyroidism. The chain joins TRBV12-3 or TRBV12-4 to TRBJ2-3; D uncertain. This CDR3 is CASISGGTQYF. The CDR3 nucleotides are TGTGCCAGCATCTCGGGTGGTACGCAGTATTTT.